Listed below are T cell receptor beta chains from one sample, sequenced in a study of cytomegalovirus exposure and HLA in healthy donors. TCRdb's table, derived via immunoSEQ multiplex PCR, lists solely in-frame clones and lacks some. The data hold tens of thousands of clones, with 78% observed a single time. Sequencing used PBMCs. The receptors stem from a male donor in good health and CMV-seropositive. The conserved cysteine and the conserved F or W are not part of the CDR3 here. Fields, in order: V gene, CDR3 protein.

TRBV4-1	ASSGRTPRNEQF
TRBV28	ASSLYWLAANEQF
TRBV6-1	ASSRTGVGTDTQY
TRBV2	ASSQTSGNIQY
TRBV6-5	ASSYSGVISTDTQY
TRBV28	ASSLPYTGSSGANVLT
TRBV6-1	ASSQGRGYEQY
TRBV11-1	ASSLVGGPGTGELF
TRBV27	ASSNIAGALNEQF
TRBV28	ASSLFLTGGDQNEKLF
TRBV7-2	ASSLWREPTEAF
TRBV28	ASSLMGQGPYEQY
TRBV5-5	ASSSTSRGNEQF
TRBV2	ASTAPLGGEAGELF
TRBV7-2	ASSSRDRGTDTQY
TRBV2	ASSVRPGSNEKLF
TRBV2	ASSSTGLALDNEQF
TRBV6-6	ASSYDRTASYEQY
TRBV5-6	ASSLGYQRNTQY
TRBV27	ASSLSGGNYGYT
TRBV28	ASSHPSGTGSGYT
TRBV6-4	ASSDGTATGANVLT
TRBV28	ASTQGRPPLH
TRBV19	ASRGRLGNQPQH
TRBV5-4	ASRRDSTEAF
TRBV9	ASSVEEGVQTEAF
TRBV6-5	ASSYDYRLNTEAF
TRBV2	ASSVRDSYEQY
TRBV9	ASSPRGPTGLSWGEQF